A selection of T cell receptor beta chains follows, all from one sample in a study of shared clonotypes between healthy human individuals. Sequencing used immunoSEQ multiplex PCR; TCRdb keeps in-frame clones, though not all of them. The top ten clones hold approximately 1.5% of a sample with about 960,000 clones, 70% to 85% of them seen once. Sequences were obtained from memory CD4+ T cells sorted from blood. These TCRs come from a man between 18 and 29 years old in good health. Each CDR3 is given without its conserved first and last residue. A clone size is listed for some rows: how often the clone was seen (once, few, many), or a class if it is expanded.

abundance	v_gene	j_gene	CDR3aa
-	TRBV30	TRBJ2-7	AWSVRRDYEQY
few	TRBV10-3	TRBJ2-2	AISAGSANTGELF
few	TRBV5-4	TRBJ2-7	ASSLTGGYLAGRPYEQY
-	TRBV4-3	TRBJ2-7	ASSQVVGSYEQY
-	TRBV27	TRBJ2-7	ASTPFGWESSYEQY
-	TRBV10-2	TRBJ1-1	ASRSRTGYYSEAF
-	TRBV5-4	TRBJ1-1	ASFEGARTEAF
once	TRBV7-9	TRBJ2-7	ASSQKGGLAGGYEQY
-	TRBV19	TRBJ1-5	ASSSPQGAGNQPQH
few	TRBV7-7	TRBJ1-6	ASSLVEDSPLH
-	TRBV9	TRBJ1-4	ASSPSQLDEKLF
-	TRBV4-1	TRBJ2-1	ASSQVAGRGPSYNEQF
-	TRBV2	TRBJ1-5	ASNIGAGNQPQH
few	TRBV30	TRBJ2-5	AWRDMGGARAETQY
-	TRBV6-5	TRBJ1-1	ASSYMDRKAAF
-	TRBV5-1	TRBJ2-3	ASSTLTSGSPDTQY
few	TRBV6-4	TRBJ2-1	ASSDKGGSNEQF
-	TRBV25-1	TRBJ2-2	ASSDRRGRAGELF
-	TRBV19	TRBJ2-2	ASMKGPNTGELF
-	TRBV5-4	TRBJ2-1	ASTDGTSGNNEQF
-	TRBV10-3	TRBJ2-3	AIHSGRADTQY
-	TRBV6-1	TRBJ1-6	ASRGQGDSPLH
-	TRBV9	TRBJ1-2	ASTPTGNYGYT
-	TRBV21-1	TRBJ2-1	ASSKETSGRINEQF
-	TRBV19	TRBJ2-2	ASSTKTLTGELF
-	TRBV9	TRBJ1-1	ASSVGPGGTEAF
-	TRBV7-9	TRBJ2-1	ASSSTGRSYNEQF
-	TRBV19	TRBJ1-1	ASSPRDIKAF
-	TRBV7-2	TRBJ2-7	ASSFTGSTASGIYEQY
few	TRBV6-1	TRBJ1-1	ASANRGTEAF
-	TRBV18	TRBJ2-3	ASSNSYQSTDTQY
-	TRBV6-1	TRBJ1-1	ASAWKGVGTEAF
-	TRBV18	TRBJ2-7	ASSPSGLAGSEQY
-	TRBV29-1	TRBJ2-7	SVAGNYEQY
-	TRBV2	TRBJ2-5	ASSWTETKETQY
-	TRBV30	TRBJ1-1	AWSDSLWDGEAF
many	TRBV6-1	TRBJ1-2	ASSEAGEYGYT
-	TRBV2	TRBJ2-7	ASSLGQVPSYEQY
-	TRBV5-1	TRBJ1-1	ASSLGQGGNTEAF
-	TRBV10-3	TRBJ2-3	AIKSRAGTDTQY
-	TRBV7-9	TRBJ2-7	ASSLEEDEQY
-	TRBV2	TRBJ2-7	ASSFGGVAYEQY
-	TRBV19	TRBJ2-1	ASSRPGLADNEQF
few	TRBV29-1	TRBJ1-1	SVRQVNTEAF
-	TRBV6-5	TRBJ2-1	ASSYSGSREQF
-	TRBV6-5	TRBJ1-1	ASKLDSKTEAF
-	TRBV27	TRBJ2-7	ASSSRTGSYEQY
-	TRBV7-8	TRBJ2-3	ASSPTGTGNTDTQY